The next 8 T cell receptor beta chains were all read from a single sample in a study of T cells in Graves' hyperthyroidism and ophthalmopathy. Amplification targeted TCR beta CDR3 regions from RNA transcripts. The primer set for the first-round RT-PCR of the TCR CDR3 was HTBI. TCRdb passed the multiplex PCR reads through MiXCR, listing each CDR3 protein once. Counted here are over 500,000 distinct CDR3 sequences, 15% to 20% occurring once; the ten biggest clones make up 25% to 30%. Source material: blood. Receptor source: a woman younger than 45 with Graves' ophthalmopathy.

The chain joins TRBV24-1 to TRBJ1-2; weak D call: TRBD1 (5 bases). Germline CDR1 KGHDR, CDR2 SFDVKD. This CDR3 is built from 14 residues. Trimming shortened V by 2 bases and J by 3 bases, and 9 bases separated the two germline ends. CDR3 sequence reads: CATSDSGSDYGYTF. The CDR3 nucleotides are TGTGCCACCAGTGATTCAGGGTCCGACTATGGCTACACCTTC.

The V call is TRBV20-1, the J call TRBJ1-4; D gene uncertain. V dropped 0 bases and J dropped 8 bases, with 16 bases sitting between them. Germline V lookup: CDR1 DFQATT, CDR2 SNEGSKA (reference sequence). The CDR3 has 15 amino acids. DNA of the CDR3: TGCAGTGCTAGAGATTTGGGTCGGGCCGAGGAAAAACTGTTTTTT. Residues: CSARDLGRAEEKLFF.

This clonotype was counted between two and nine times. J is TRBJ1-4 and V is TRBV5-1; TRBD1 might be the D (6 bases). Deletions cut 2 bases from V and 7 bases from J, with 9 bases between. The CDR3 covers 13 residues. Looked up from germline, CDR1 is SGHRS and CDR2 is YFSETQ. The CDR3 DNA follows: TGCGCCAGCAGCTTCCACAGGGTTGAAAAACTGTTTTTT. Protein sequence: CASSFHRVEKLFF. The complete variable domain, with remaining parts taken from reference TRBV5-1 and TRBJ1-4, reads KAGVTQTPRYLIKTRGQQVTLSCSPISGHRSVSWYQQTPGQGLQFLFEYFSETQRNKGNFPGRFSGRQFSNSRSEMNVSTLELGDSALYLCASSFHRVEKLFFGSGTQLSVL.

This clonotype was recorded at least ten times. V and J are TRBV29-1 and TRBJ2-3; TRBD2 agrees at 10 bases. The CDR3 has 16 residues. Losses at the gene ends were 6 bases for V and 6 bases for J; bases not matched to a gene: 15. CDR1 SQVTM and CDR2 ANQGSEA come from the germline V gene. This CDR3 is CSVPGWASGGGDTQYF. CDR3 DNA: TGCAGCGTCCCCGGCTGGGCTAGCGGGGGTGGCGATACGCAGTATTTT.

The chain links TRBV6-1 to TRBJ1-4, with D perhaps matching TRBD1 (5 bases). Germline-derived CDR1 and CDR2 are MNHNS and SASEGT. The CDR3 extends over 14 amino acids. Trimming left V 5 bases short and J 2 bases short, with 9 bases between. The CDR3 loop reads CASSPGYTNEKLFF. The CDR3 DNA is TGTGCCAGCAGTCCAGGGTATACTAATGAAAAACTGTTTTTT.

This clonotype has ten or more counts. The CDR3 region is CASSLDLGTLHTGELFF. Here the CDR3 DNA reads TGTGCCAGCAGCTTAGATCTCGGGACTCTCCACACCGGGGAGCTGTTTTTT. The chain uses TRBV11-2 and TRBJ2-2, with D possibly matching TRBD2 (6 bases). The CDR3 is 17 residues long. Trimming removed 0 bases at V and 3 bases at J, with 14 bases between. CDR1 is SGHAT and CDR2 is FQNNGV in the germline V gene.

The chain combines TRBV7-2 with TRBJ1-2; tentative D call: TRBD1 (6 bases). Trimming removed 5 bases from V and 8 bases from J, with 18 bases in between. The CDR3 is made up of 14 amino acids. Germline CDR1 is SGHTA and CDR2 is FQGNSA. The CDR3 DNA reads as TGTGCCAGCAGCCCCAGTTGGGGGCTTTACGGCTACACCTTC. Translated: CASSPSWGLYGYTF.

CDR3 region: CSGQPGNTIYF. As DNA, the CDR3 is TGCAGTGGACAGCCAGGAAACACCATATATTTT. The chain joins TRBV20-1 to TRBJ1-3; D perhaps matches TRBD1 (5 bases). Trimming left V 7 bases short and J 4 bases short, with 8 bases between. CDR1 is DFQATT and CDR2 is SNEGSKA in the germline V gene (reference sequence). The CDR3 has 11 residues.